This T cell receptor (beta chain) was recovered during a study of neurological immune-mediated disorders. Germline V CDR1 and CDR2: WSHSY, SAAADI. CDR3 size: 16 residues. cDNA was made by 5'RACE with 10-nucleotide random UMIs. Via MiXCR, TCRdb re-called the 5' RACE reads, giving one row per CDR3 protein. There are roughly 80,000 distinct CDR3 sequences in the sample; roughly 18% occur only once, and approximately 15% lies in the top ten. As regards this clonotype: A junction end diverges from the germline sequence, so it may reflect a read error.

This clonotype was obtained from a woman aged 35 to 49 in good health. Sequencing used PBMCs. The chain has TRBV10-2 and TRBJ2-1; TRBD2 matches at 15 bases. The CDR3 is CDSSGGTSGGNNERFF. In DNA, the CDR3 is TGCGACAGCAGTGGAGGGACTAGCGGGGGGAACAATGAGCGGTTCTTC.